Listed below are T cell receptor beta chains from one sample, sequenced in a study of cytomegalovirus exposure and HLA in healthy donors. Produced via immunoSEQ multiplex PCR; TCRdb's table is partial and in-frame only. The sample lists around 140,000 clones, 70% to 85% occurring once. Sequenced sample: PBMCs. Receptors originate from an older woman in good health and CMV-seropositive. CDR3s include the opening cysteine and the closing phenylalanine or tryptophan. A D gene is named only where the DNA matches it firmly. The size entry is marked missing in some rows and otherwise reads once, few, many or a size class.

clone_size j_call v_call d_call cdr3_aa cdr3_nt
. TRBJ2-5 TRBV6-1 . CASSAVSEETQYF TGTGCCAGCAGTGCGGTATCTGAAGAGACCCAGTACTTC
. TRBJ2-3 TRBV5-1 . CASSLGAVEPSTDTQYF TGCGCCAGCAGCTTGGGAGCGGTGGAACCTAGCACAGATACGCAGTATTTT
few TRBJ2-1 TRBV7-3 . CASSPLVAGWGNEQFF TGTGCCAGCAGCCCACTAGTGGCGGGATGGGGCAATGAGCAGTTCTTC
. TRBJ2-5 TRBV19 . CASSSQGRETQYF TGTGCCAGTAGTAGTCAGGGTAGAGAGACCCAGTACTTC
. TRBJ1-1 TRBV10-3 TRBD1 CASGTGGTRYARGTEAFF TGTGCCTCCGGGACAGGGGGCACGAGATATGCTAGGGGGACTGAAGCTTTCTTT
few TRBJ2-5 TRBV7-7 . CASRQCQGSQETQYF TGCGCTAGCAGGCAATGTCAGGGCTCCCAAGAGACCCAGTACTTC
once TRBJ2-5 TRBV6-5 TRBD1 CASPLQGEETQYF TGTGCCAGCCCTTTGCAGGGGGAGGAGACCCAGTACTTC
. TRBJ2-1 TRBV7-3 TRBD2 CASSLGIAGVNEQFF TGTGCCAGCAGCTTAGGGATAGCGGGAGTGAATGAGCAGTTCTTC
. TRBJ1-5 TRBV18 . CASSLYPGQPQHF TGTGCCAGCTCACTATATCCAGGTCAGCCCCAGCATTTT
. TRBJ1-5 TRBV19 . CASSAQQGQPQHF TGTGCCAGTAGTGCCCAACAGGGCCAGCCCCAGCATTTT
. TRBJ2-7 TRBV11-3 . CASSLAVAYEQYF TGTGCCAGCAGCTTAGCTGTCGCCTACGAGCAGTACTTC
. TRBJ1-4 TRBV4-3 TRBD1 CASSLGQPNEKLFF TGCGCCAGCAGCCTGGGACAGCCTAATGAAAAACTGTTTTTT
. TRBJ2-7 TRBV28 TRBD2 CASSLPTLAGGLFEQYF TGTGCCAGCAGCCTACCTACGCTAGCGGGAGGCCTTTTTGAGCAGTACTTC
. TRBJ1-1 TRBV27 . CASRATDSLNTEAFF TGTGCCAGCAGAGCTACTGACTCACTGAACACTGAAGCTTTCTTT
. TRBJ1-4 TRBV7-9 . CASSSQGGGAGTNEKLFF TGTGCCAGCAGCTCTCAGGGTGGCGGGGCAGGAACTAATGAAAAACTGTTTTTT
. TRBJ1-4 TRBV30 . CAWSRGGGEKLFF TGTGCCTGGAGTCGCGGAGGCGGCGAAAAACTGTTTTTT
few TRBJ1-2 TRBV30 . CAWTQIRGGYGYTF TGTGCCTGGACCCAAATAAGGGGAGGCTATGGCTACACCTTC
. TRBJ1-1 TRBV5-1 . CASSLVGSGVTNTEAFF TGCGCCAGCAGCTTGGTTGGATCAGGGGTAACGAACACTGAAGCTTTCTTT
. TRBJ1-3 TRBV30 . CAFQGAVTNTIYF TGTGCCTTCCAGGGCGCAGTGACGAACACCATATATTTT
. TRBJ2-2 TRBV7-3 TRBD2 CASSPPRTSGNTGELFF TGTGCCAGCAGCCCCCCACGGACTAGCGGAAACACCGGGGAGCTGTTTTTT
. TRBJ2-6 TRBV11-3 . CASSSRHPPNVLTF TGTGCCAGCAGCTCAAGACATCCCCCCAACGTCCTGACTTTC
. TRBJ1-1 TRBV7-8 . CASSLRENTEAFF TGTGCCAGCAGCTTACGGGAGAACACTGAAGCTTTCTTT
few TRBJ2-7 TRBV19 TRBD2 CASSMGLASYEQYF TGTGCCAGTAGTATGGGACTAGCTTCCTACGAGCAGTACTTC
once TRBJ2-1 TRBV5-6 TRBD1 CASSLVGTDNEQFF TGTGCCAGCAGCTTGGTTGGGACAGACAATGAGCAGTTCTTC
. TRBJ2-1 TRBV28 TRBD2 CASRPRGTTYNEQFF TGTGCCAGCAGACCGCGAGGGACTACCTACAATGAGCAGTTCTTC
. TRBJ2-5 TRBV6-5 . CASSYMGRTQETQYF TGTGCCAGCAGTTACATGGGGAGAACCCAAGAGACCCAGTACTTC
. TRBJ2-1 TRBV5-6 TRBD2 CASSVRLAERSYNEQFF TGTGCCAGCAGCGTAAGACTAGCGGAGCGCTCCTACAATGAGCAGTTCTTC
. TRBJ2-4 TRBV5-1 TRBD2 CASSGTSGRWNIQYF TGCGCCAGCAGCGGGACTAGCGGGAGGTGGAACATTCAGTACTTC
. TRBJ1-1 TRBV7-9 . CASSLMADSTEAFF TGTGCCAGCAGCTTAATGGCCGACAGCACTGAAGCTTTCTTT
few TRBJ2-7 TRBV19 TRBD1 CASSPGQGTGEQYF TGTGCCAGTTCTCCGGGACAGGGGACGGGCGAGCAGTACTTC
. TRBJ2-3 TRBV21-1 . CVGVGGIGTDTQYF TGTGTTGGAGTGGGCGGGATCGGCACAGATACGCAGTATTTT
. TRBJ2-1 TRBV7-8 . CASIRHELTNEQFF TGTGCCAGCATCCGACACGAGCTTACCAATGAGCAGTTCTTC
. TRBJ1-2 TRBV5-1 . CASKEGDMGYTF TGCGCCAGCAAGGAAGGGGATATGGGCTACACCTTC
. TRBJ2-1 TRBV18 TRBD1 CASSPPGDRGDEQFF TGTGCCAGCTCACCACCGGGGGACAGGGGTGATGAGCAGTTCTTC
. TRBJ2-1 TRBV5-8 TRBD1 CASSFATGGGNEQFF TGTGCCAGCAGCTTCGCGACAGGGGGGGGCAATGAGCAGTTCTTC
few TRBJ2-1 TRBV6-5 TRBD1 CASSSKTGGRQFF TGTGCCAGCAGTTCGAAAACAGGGGGCCGGCAGTTCTTC
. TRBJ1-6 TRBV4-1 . CASSQEGQGNNSPLHF TGCGCCAGCAGCCAAGAAGGTCAGGGAAATAATTCACCCCTCCACTTT
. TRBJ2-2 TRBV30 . CAWSEGSGELFF TGTGCCTGGAGCGAGGGTTCCGGGGAGCTGTTTTTT
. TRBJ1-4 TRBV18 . CASSPGGATNEKLFF TGTGCCAGCTCACCAGGCGGAGCAACTAATGAAAAACTGTTTTTT
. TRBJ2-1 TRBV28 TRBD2 CASSLQHLGLAGGYGEQFF TGTGCCAGCAGTCTTCAGCACCTCGGACTAGCGGGAGGCTACGGTGAGCAGTTCTTC
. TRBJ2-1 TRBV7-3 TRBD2 CASSPGLAGVVEQFF TGTGCCAGCAGCCCAGGACTAGCGGGAGTGGTTGAGCAGTTCTTC
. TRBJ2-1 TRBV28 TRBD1 CASSTGTESYNEQFF TGTGCCAGCAGTACCGGGACAGAGTCCTACAATGAGCAGTTCTTC